This T cell receptor (beta chain) was captured in a study of T cells of healthy individuals. Each CDR3 protein is one row after TCRdb ran MiXCR on the 5' RACE reads. The sample records 60,000 to 80,000 distinct CDR3 sequences, 15% to 20% being singletons. Trimming took off 5 bases at V and 4 bases at J, with 17 bases between the two ends. Germline loops: CDR1 SGHTA, CDR2 FQGNSA. The CDR3 totals 15 residues. The receptor's source is a human donor in good health. V is TRBV7-2 and J is TRBJ2-5; D possibly corresponds to TRBD2 (5 bases). In DNA, the CDR3 is TGTGCCAGCAGCCCCTGGGAGAGTGCCCGAGAGACCCAGTACTTC. This encodes CASSPWESARETQYF.